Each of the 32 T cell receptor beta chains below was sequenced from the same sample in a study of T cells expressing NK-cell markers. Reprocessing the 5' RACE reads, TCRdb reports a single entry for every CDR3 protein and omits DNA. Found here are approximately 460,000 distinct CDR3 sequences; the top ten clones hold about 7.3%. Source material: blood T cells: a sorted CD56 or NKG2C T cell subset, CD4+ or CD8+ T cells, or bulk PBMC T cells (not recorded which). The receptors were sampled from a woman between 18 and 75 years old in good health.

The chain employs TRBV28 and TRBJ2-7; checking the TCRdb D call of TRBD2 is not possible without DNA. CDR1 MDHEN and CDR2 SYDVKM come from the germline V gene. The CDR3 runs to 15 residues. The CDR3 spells CASSVRLAGGYEQYF.

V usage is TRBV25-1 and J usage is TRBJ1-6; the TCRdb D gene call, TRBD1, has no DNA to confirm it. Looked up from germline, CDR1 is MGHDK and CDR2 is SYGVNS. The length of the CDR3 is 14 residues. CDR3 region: CASSEQGAGSPLHF.

CDR3 protein: CASSFQRGGSTGELFF. J is TRBJ2-2 and V is TRBV12-3 or TRBV12-4; the TRBD1 assignment by TCRdb is unverifiable without DNA. The CDR3 loop spans 16 amino acids.

CDR3: CASSLSENTEAFF. This chain uses TRBV27 with TRBJ1-1. Per germline, CDR1 MNHEY and CDR2 SMNVEV (reference sequence). This CDR3 comprises 13 residues.

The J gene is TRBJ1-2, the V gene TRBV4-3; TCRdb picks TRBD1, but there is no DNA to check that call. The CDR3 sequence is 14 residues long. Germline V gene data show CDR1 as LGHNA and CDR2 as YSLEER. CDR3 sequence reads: CASSQDSPDDGYTF.

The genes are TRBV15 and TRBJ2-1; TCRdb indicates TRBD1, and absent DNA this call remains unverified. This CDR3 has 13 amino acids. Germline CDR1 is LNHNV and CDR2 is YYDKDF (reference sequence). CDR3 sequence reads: CATSRTGAQEQFF.

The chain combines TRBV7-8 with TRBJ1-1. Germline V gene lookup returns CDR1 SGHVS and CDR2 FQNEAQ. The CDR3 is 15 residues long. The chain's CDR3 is CASSLAGAVNTEAFF.

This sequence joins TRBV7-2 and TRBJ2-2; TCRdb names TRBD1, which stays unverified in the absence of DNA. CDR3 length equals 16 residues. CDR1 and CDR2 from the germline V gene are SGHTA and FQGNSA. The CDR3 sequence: CASSSRGGVITGELFF.

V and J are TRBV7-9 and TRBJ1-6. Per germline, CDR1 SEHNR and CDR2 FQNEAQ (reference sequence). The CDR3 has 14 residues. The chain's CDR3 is CASSLGEDHSPLHF.

CDR3 loop: CASSPWDTGELFF. The chain uses TRBV18 and TRBJ2-2. This CDR3 comprises 13 residues. Per germline, CDR1 KGHSH and CDR2 LQKENI. Drawing the rest from reference TRBV18 and TRBJ2-2, the complete variable domain is NAGVMQNPRHLVRRRGQEARLRCSPMKGHSHVYWYRQLPEEGLKFMVYLQKENIIDESGMPKERFSAEFPKEGPSILRIQQVVRGDSAAYFCASSPWDTGELFFGEGSRLTVL.

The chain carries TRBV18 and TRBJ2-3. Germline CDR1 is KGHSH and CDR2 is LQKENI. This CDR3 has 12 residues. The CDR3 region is CASSPPKDTQYF. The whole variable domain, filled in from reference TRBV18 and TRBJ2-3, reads NAGVMQNPRHLVRRRGQEARLRCSPMKGHSHVYWYRQLPEEGLKFMVYLQKENIIDESGMPKERFSAEFPKEGPSILRIQQVVRGDSAAYFCASSPPKDTQYFGPGTRLTVL.

The CDR3 here is CASGQYNEQFF. The V and J genes are TRBV19 and TRBJ2-1; TCRdb selects TRBD1, and the lack of DNA leaves this call unchecked. Germline CDR1 and CDR2: LNHDA and SQIVND (reference sequence). The CDR3 loop spans 11 amino acids.

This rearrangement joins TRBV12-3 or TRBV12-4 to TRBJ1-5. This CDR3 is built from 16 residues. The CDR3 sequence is CASSFGGADPNQPQHF.

This chain's CDR3 is CSAREYGDTQYF. V usage is TRBV20-1 and J usage is TRBJ2-3. The germline V gene encodes CDR1 DFQATT and CDR2 SNEGSKA (reference sequence). This CDR3 is built from 12 residues.

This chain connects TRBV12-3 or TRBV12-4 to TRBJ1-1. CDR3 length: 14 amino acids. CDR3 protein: CASSSRSTAVEAFF.

CDR3 protein: CSASIGQTHEQYF. The chain uses TRBV20-1 and TRBJ2-7; TCRdb's D call, TRBD1, is unchecked because there is no DNA. The germline gives CDR1 DFQATT, CDR2 SNEGSKA (reference sequence). The CDR3 covers 13 residues.

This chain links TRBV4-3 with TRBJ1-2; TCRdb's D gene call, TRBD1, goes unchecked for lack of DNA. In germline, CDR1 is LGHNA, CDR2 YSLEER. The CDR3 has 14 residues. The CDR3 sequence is CASSQDVGGYGYTF.

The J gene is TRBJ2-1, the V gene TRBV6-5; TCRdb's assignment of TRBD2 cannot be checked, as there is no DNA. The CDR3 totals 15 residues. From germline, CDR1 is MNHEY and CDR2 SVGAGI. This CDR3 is CASSYSFGSGNEQFF.

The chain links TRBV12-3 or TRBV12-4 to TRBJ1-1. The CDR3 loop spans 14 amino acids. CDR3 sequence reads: CASSFGQVGTEAFF.

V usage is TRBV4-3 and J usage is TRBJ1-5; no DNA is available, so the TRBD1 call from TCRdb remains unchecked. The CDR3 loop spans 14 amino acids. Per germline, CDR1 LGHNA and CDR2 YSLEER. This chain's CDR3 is CASSQDGGMRPQHF.

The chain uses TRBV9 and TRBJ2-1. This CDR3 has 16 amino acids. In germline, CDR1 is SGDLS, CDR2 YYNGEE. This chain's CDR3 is CASSVEMWGTYNEQFF.

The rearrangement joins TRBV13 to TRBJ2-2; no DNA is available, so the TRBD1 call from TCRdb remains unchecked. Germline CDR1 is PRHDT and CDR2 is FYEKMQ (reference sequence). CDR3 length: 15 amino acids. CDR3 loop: CASSLPGQGSGELFF.

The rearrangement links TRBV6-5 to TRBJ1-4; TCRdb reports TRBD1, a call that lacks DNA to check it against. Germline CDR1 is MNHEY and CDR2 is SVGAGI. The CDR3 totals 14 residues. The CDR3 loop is CASSYSGGNEKLFF.

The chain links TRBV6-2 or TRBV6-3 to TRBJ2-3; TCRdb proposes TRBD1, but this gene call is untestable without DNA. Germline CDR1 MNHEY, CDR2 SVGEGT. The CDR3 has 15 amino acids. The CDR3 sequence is CASRPLSTGTDTQYF.

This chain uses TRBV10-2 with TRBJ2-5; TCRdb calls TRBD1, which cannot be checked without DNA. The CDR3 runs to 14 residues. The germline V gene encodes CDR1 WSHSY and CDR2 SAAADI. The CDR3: CASSESGRKETQYF.

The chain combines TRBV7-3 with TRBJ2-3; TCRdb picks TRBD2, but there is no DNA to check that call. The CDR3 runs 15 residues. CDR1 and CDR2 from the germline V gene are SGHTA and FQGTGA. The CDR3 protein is CASSYTTGPLNTQYF.

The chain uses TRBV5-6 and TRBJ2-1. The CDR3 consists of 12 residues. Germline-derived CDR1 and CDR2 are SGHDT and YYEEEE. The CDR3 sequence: CASSSRLYEQFF.

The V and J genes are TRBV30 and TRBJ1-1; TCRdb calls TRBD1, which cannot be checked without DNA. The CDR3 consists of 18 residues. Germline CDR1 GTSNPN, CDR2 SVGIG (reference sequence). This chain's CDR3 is CAWRASRRDRTPNTEAFF.

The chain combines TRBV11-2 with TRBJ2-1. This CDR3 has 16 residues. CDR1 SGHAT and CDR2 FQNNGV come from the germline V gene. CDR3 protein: CASSPLTQSSYNEQFF.

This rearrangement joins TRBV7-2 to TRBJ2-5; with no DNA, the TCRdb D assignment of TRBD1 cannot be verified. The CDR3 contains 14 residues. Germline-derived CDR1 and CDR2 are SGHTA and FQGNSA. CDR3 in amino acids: CASSLSTGRETQYF. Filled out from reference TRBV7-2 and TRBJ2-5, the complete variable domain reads GAGVSQSPSNKVTEKGKDVELRCDPISGHTALYWYRQSLGQGLEFLIYFQGNSAPDKSGLPSDRFSAERTGGSVSTLTIQRTQQEDSAVYLCASSLSTGRETQYFGPGTRLLVL.

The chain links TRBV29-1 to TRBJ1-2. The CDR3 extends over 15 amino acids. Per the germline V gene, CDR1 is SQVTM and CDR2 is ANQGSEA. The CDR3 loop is CSVGLSAGLNYGYTF.

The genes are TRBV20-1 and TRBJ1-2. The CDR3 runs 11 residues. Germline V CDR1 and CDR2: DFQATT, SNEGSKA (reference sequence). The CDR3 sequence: CSAFPSDGYTF.